In its sample, the clone carrying this T cell receptor beta chain was seen a few times. This entry belongs to a study of blood T cell repertoires in COVID-19. Per the study methods: From reference gene primer amplification, estimates of nucleated cell counts were derived. Assay: immunoSEQ multiplex PCR; the TCRdb copy retains only in-frame clones and omits some. V and J calls plus clone size are reproduced from that table; the DNA served to infer D and trimming. The table records about 140,000 clones, roughly 84% of them present only once. Trimming took off 0 bases at V and 1 base at J, with 16 bases between the two ends. CDR3 length: 18 amino acids. Germline values: CDR1 LGHNA, CDR2 YSLEER.

The receptor was derived from a woman in her sixties or seventies with acute or convalescent COVID-19. The sequenced sample was peripheral blood. The chain couples TRBV4-3 to TRBJ2-4; tentatively, D is TRBD1 (5 bases). CDR3 in amino acids: CASSQDLSRGAAKNIQYF. In DNA form, the CDR3 reads TGCGCCAGCAGCCAAGATTTGAGTAGGGGCGCGGCCAAAAACATTCAGTACTTC.